The present T cell receptor (beta chain) was sequenced within a study of radiation and T cells in renal cell carcinoma. Study background: Nephrectomy followed 15 Gy stereotactic body radiation by 4 weeks. Study-wide findings and caveats: In blood, top tumor clones expanded by 2 weeks, shrinking by 4.

Time point given: baseline pretreatment blood. Sample treatment: 15 Gy SBRT to primary tumor, nephrectomy 4 weeks later. Radiation-treated patients gave blood at baseline, week 2 and week 4. The tumor was a clear cell renal cell carcinoma. Trimming removed 2 bases from V and 0 bases from J, with 13 bases in between. This CDR3 has 16 amino acids. Germline-derived CDR1 and CDR2 are SNHLY and FYNNEI. In the case of this clone: Its target is unknown.

The protocol was immunoSEQ multiplex PCR, while the TCRdb copy is restricted to in-frame clones and leaves out a portion. The sample lists 130,000 to 150,000 clones, about 88% seen once, with 12% in the top ten. This specimen was blood, taken from a patient whose treatment included radiotherapy and nephrectomy. The V gene is TRBV2, the J gene TRBJ1-2; D is ambiguous. The source of this sequence is a woman between 45 and 65 years old with renal cell carcinoma. CDR3 bases: TGTGCCAGCAGTGAAAATTCTCCAGGTGCTAACTATGGCTACACCTTC. This sequence encodes CASSENSPGANYGYTF.